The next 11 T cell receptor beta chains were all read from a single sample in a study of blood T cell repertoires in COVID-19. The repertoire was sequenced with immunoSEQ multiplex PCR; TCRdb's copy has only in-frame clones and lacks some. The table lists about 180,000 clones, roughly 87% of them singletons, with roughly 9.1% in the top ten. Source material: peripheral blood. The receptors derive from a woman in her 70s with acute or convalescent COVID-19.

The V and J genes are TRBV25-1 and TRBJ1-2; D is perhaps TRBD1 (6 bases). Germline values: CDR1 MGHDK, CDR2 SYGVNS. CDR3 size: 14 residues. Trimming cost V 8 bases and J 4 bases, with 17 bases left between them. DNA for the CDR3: TGTGCCAGCGGCCGGAGCGGGGGGCTCTATGGCTACACCTTC. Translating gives CASGRSGGLYGYTF.

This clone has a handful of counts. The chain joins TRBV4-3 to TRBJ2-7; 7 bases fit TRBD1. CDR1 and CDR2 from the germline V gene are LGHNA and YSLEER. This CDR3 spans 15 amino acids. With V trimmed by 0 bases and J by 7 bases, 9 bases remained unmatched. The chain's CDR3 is CASSQDPQGVGEQYF. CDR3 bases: TGCGCCAGCAGCCAAGATCCCCAGGGGGTCGGGGAGCAGTACTTC.

The CDR3 bases are TGTGCCAGTAGTATTGCCGTCGGGCGGGGAGATACGCAGTATTTT. This gives the protein CASSIAVGRGDTQYF. The rearrangement joins TRBV19 to TRBJ2-3; a weak D match, TRBD2 (6 bases). The ends were cut back, 3 bases at V and 5 bases at J, with 15 bases in the middle. The CDR3 runs 15 residues. CDR1 and CDR2 from the germline V gene are LNHDA and SQIVND (reference sequence).

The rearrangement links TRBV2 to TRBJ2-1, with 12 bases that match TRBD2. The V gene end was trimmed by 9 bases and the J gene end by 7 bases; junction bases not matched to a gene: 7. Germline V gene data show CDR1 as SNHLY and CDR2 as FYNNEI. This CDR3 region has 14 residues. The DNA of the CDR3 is TGTGCCAGGCTAGCGGGAGGGCCGGGAAATGAGCAGTTCTTC. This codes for CARLAGGPGNEQFF.

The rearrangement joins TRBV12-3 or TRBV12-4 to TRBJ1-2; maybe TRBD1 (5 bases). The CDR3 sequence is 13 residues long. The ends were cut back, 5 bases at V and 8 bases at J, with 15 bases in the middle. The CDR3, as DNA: TGTGCCAGCAGTCAGACAGTTCTGGGAGGCTACACCTTC. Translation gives CASSQTVLGGYTF.

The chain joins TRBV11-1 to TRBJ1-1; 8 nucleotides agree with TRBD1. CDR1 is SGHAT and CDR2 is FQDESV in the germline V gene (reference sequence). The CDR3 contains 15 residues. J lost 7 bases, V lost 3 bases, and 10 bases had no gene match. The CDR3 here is CASSLGFQGAGEAFF. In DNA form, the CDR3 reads TGTGCCAGCAGCTTGGGATTCCAGGGGGCGGGTGAAGCTTTCTTT.

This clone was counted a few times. This CDR3 reads CASSNGTGDGKLFF. For the CDR3, the DNA is TGTGCCAGCAGCAATGGGACAGGGGACGGAAAACTGTTTTTT. This sequence joins TRBV21-1 and TRBJ1-4; no DNA check was done on the table's D call, TRBD1. TRBV21-1 is termed a pseudogene. The CDR3 has 14 amino acids.

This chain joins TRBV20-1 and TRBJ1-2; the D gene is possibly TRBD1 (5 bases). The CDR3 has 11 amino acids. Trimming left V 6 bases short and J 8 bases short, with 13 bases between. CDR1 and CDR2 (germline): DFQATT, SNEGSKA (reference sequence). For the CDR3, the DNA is TGCAGTGCAGTGGACATATCCGGCTACACCTTC. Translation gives CSAVDISGYTF.

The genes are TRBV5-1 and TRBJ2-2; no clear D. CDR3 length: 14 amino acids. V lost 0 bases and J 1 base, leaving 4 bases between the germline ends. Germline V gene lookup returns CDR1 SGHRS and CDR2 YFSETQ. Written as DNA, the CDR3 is TGCGCCAGCAGCTTGGGGAGGAACACCGGGGAGCTGTTTTTT. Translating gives CASSLGRNTGELFF.

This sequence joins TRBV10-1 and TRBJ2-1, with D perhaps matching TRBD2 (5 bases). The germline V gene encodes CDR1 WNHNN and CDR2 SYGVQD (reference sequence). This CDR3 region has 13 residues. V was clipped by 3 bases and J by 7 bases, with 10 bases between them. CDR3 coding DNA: TGCGCCAGCAGTGATCGCGGGCCTAATGAGCAGTTCTTC. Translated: CASSDRGPNEQFF.

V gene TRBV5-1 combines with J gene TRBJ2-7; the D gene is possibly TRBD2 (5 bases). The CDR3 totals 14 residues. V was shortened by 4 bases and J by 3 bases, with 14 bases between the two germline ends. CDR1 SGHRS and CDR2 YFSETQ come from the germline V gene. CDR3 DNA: TGCGCCAGCAGCCCGCCGGGGATGGGCTACGAGCAGTACTTC. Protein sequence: CASSPPGMGYEQYF. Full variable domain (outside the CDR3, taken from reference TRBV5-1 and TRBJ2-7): KAGVTQTPRYLIKTRGQQVTLSCSPISGHRSVSWYQQTPGQGLQFLFEYFSETQRNKGNFPGRFSGRQFSNSRSEMNVSTLELGDSALYLCASSPPGMGYEQYFGPGTRLTVT.